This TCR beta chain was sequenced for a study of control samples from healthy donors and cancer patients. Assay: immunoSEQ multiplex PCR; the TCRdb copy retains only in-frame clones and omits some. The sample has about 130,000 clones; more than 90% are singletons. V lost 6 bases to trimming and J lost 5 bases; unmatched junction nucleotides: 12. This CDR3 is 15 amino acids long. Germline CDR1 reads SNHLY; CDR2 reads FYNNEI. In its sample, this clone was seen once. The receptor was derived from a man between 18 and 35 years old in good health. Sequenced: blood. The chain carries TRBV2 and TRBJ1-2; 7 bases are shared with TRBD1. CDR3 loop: CASRTTPKTGYGYTF. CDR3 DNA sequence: TGTGCCAGCAGGACGACCCCGAAGACAGGGTATGGCTACACCTTC.